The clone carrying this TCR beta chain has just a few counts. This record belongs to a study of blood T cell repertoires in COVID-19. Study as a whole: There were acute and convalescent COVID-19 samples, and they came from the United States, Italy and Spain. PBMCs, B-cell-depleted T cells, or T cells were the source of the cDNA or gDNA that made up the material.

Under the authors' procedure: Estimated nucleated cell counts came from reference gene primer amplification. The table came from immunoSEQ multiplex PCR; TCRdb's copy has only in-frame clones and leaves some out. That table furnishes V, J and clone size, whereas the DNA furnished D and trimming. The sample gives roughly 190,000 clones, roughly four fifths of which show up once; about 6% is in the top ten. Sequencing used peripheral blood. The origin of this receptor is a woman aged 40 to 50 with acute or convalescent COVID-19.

The DNA of the CDR3 is TGCAGTGCTAGTTCCCCCGCCTACGAGCAGTACTTC. It encodes CSASSPAYEQYF. The gene calls are TRBV20-1 and TRBJ2-7; D is unresolved. Germline assignment: CDR1 DFQATT and CDR2 SNEGSKA (reference sequence). With 3 bases removed from V and 2 bases from J, the gap between germline ends came to 8 bases. This CDR3 is built from 12 residues.